This TCR beta chain was captured in a study of shared clonotypes between healthy human individuals. Study-level findings and limits: A limitation of the genetic and exposure-history diversity represented arose from few donors. Sharing across four donors was highest in naive CD4 (around 5%) and lowest in memory CD8 (approximately 0.4%).

Comments on this clone: Its target is unknown.

Per germline, CDR1 MNHNS and CDR2 SASEGT. The CDR3 has 14 amino acids. V lost 3 bases, J lost 3 bases, and 2 bases stayed unmatched. Approximately 30,000 T cell genomes (around 200 ng DNA) went into each sorted-subset replicate. The protocol was immunoSEQ multiplex PCR, while the TCRdb copy is restricted to in-frame clones and leaves out a portion. The table records over 800,000 clones, roughly 92% of them present only once. In the naive CD8 group, cells lacked CD45RO and were positively selected for CCR7, so terminally differentiated effector memory CD45RA+ cells were left out. The chain has TRBV6-1 and TRBJ2-7, with TRBD1 matching over 10 bases. The source material was naive CD8+ T cells sorted from blood. The sequence was collected from a man in his thirties or forties in good health. CDR3 loop: CASSEDRGSYEQYF. The CDR3, as DNA: TGTGCCAGCAGTGAGGACAGGGGGAGCTACGAGCAGTACTTC.